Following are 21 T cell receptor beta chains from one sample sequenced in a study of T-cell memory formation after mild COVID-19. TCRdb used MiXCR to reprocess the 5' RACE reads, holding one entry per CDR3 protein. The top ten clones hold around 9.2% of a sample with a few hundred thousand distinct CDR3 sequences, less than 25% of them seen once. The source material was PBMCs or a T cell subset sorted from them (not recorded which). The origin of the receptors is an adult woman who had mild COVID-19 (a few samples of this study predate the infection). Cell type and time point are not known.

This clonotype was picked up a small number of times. The CDR3 reads CASSERAGHLYEQYF. The CDR3 DNA is TGTGCCAGCAGTGAGCGGGCGGGACACCTCTACGAGCAGTACTTC. This chain uses TRBV25-1 with TRBJ2-7; D tentatively reads TRBD1 or TRBD2 (6 bases each). The germline V gene has CDR1 MGHDK and CDR2 SYGVNS. The CDR3 extends over 15 amino acids. Trimming left V 3 bases short and J 3 bases short, with 15 bases between.

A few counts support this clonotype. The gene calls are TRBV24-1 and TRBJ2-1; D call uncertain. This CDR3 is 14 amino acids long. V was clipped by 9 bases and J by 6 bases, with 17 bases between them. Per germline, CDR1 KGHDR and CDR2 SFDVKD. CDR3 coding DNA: TGTGCCACCGCAGGAGAGAGGAAGGGCAATGAGCAGTTCTTC. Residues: CATAGERKGNEQFF.

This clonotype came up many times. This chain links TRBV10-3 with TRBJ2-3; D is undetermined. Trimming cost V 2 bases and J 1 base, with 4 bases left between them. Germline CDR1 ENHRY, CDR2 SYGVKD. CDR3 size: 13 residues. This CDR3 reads CAISERGTDTQYF. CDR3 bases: TGTGCCATCAGTGAGAGGGGCACAGATACGCAGTATTTT.

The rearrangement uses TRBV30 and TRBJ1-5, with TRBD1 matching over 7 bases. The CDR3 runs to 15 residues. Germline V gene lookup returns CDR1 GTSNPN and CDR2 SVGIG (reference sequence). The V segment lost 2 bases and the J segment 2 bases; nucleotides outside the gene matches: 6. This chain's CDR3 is CAWSNRGDGNQPQHF. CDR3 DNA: TGTGCCTGGAGTAACAGGGGAGATGGCAATCAGCCCCAGCATTTT.

CDR3 nucleotides: TGCAGTGCTAGATCGGGGACAGGGGCACTGTCATTCACAGATACGCAGTATTTT. This gives the protein CSARSGTGALSFTDTQYF. The V and J genes are TRBV20-1 and TRBJ2-3, with TRBD1 matching 10 bases. Unmatched junction bases numbered 13, after V lost 2 bases and J lost 2 bases. Germline V gene lookup returns CDR1 DFQATT and CDR2 SNEGSKA (reference sequence). This CDR3 comprises 18 residues.

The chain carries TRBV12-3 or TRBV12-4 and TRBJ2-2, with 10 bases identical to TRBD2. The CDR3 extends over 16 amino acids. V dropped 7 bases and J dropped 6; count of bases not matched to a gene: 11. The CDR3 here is CASTKRASGSSGELFF. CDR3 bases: TGTGCCAGCACCAAAAGGGCTAGCGGGAGTTCCGGGGAGCTGTTTTTT.

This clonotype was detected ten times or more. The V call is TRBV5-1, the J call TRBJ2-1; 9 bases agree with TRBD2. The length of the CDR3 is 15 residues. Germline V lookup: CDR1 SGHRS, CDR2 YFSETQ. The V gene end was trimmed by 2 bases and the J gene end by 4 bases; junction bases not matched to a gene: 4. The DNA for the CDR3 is TGCGCCAGCAGCTTCCTAGCGGGAACTTACAATGAGCAGTTCTTC. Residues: CASSFLAGTYNEQFF. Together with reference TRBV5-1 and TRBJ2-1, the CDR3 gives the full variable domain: KAGVTQTPRYLIKTRGQQVTLSCSPISGHRSVSWYQQTPGQGLQFLFEYFSETQRNKGNFPGRFSGRQFSNSRSEMNVSTLELGDSALYLCASSFLAGTYNEQFFGPGTRLTVL.

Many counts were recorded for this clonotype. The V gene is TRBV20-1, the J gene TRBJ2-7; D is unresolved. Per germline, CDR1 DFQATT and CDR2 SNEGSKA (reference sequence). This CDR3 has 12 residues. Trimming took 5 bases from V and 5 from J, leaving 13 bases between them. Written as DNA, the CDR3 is TGCAGTGCTGCCGTCCGGCTTAACGAGCAGTACTTC. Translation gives CSAAVRLNEQYF.

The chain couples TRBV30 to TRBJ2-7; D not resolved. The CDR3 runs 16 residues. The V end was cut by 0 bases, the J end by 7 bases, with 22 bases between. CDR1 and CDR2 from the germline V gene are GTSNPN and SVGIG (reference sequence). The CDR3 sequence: CAWSVLRGRKLKEQYF. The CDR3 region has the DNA TGTGCCTGGAGTGTACTCAGAGGACGGAAACTTAAAGAGCAGTACTTC.

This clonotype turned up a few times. CDR3 sequence: CASSPVAGANTGELFF. CDR3 DNA sequence: TGCGCCAGCAGCCCTGTAGCGGGAGCGAACACCGGGGAGCTGTTTTTT. The chain couples TRBV5-1 to TRBJ2-2; 9 positions match TRBD2. The J segment lost 0 bases and the V segment lost 4 bases, leaving 4 bases of the junction unmatched. The germline V gene has CDR1 SGHRS and CDR2 YFSETQ. The length of the CDR3 is 16 residues.

The CDR3 is CASSLDAVVRFF. The CDR3 DNA reads TGTGCCAGCAGTTTAGATGCCGTTGTGCGGTTCTTC. The J gene is TRBJ2-1, the V gene TRBV12-3 or TRBV12-4; no firm D call. V shed 1 base and J shed 15 bases, with 13 bases lying between them. CDR3 size: 12 residues.

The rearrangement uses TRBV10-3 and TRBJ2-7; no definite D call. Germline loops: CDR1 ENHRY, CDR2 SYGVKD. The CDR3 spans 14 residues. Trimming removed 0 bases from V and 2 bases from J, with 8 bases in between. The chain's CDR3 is CAISESVTPYEQYF. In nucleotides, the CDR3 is TGTGCCATCAGTGAGTCCGTGACCCCCTACGAGCAGTACTTC.

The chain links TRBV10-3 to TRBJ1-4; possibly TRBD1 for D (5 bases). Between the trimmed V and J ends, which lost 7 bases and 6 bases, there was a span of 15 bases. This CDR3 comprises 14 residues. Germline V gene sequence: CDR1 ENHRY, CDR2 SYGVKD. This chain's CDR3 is CAIISKGNHEKLFF. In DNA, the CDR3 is TGTGCCATCATTAGTAAGGGGAATCATGAAAAACTGTTTTTT.

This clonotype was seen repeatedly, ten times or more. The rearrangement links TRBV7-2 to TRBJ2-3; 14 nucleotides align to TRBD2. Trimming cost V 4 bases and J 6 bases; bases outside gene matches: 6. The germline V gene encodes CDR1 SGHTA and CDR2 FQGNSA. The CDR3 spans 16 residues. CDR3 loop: CASSSGLAGAIDTQYF. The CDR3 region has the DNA TGTGCCAGCAGCTCGGGACTAGCGGGGGCCATCGATACGCAGTATTTT. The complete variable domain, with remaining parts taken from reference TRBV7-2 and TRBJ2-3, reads GAGVSQSPSNKVTEKGKDVELRCDPISGHTALYWYRQSLGQGLEFLIYFQGNSAPDKSGLPSDRFSAERTGGSVSTLTIQRTQQEDSAVYLCASSSGLAGAIDTQYFGPGTRLTVL.

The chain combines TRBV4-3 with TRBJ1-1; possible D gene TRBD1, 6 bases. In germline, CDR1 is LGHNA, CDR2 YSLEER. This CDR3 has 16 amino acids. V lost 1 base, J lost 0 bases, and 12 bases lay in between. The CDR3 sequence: CASSQGGGRVNTEAFF. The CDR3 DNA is TGCGCCAGCAGCCAAGGAGGGGGACGGGTGAACACTGAAGCTTTCTTT.

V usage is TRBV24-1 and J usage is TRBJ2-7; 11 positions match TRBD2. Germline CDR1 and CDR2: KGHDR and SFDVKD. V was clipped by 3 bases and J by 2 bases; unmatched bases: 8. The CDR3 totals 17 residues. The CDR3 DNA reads TGTGCCACCAGTGATCCTAAGACTAGCGGGAACCCCTACGAGCAGTACTTC. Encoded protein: CATSDPKTSGNPYEQYF.

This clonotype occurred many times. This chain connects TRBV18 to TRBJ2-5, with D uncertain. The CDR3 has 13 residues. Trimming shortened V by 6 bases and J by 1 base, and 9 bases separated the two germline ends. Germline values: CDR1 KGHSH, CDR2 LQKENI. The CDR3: CASSPGFQETQYF. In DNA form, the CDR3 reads TGTGCCAGCTCCCCTGGATTCCAAGAGACCCAGTACTTC.

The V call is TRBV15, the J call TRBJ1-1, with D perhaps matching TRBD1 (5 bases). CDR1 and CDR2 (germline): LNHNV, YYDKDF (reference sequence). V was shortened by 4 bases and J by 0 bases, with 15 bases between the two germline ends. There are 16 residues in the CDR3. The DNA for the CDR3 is TGTGCCACCAGCATAAGACTCGGGGCTTTGAACACTGAAGCTTTCTTT. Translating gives CATSIRLGALNTEAFF.

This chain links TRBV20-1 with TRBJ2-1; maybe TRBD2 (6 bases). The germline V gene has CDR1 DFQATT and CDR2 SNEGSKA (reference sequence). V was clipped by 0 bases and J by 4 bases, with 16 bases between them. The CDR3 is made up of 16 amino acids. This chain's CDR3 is CSARDPRDSTYNEQFF. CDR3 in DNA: TGCAGTGCTAGAGATCCTCGGGACTCGACGTACAATGAGCAGTTCTTC.

In nucleotides, the CDR3 is TGTGCCAGCTCTCGCTCAGAGAACACTGAAGCTTTCTTT. Translation: CASSRSENTEAFF. The chain recombines TRBV18 with TRBJ1-1; D is unclear. The CDR3 length is 13 residues. Trimming pared 6 bases from V and 1 base from J, leaving 9 bases between. Germline CDR1 and CDR2: KGHSH and LQKENI.

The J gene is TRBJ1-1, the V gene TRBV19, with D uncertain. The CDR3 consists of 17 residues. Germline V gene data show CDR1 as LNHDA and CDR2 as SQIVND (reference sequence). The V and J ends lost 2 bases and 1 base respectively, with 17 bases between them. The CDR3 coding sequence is TGTGCCAGTAGTATACGGCACGGTTCTGACTCGAACACTGAAGCTTTCTTT. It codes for CASSIRHGSDSNTEAFF. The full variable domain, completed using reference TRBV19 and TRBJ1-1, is DGGITQSPKYLFRKEGQNVTLSCEQNLNHDAMYWYRQDPGQGLRLIYYSQIVNDFQKGDIAEGYSVSREKKESFPLTVTSAQKNPTAFYLCASSIRHGSDSNTEAFFGQGTRLTVV.